This T cell receptor beta chain comes out of a study of response to subunit inactivated influenza vaccine. Study-wide results and caveats: There was a suggestion from the authors that each seasonal influenza vaccination recruits few new T cells.

Trimming pared 1 base from V and 7 bases from J, leaving 14 bases between. Germline V gene sequence: CDR1 SGHRS, CDR2 YFSETQ. This CDR3 has 14 amino acids. This clonotype was detected only a few times. Its antigen is as yet unknown. TCRdb re-called the RT-PCR reads through MiXCR, storing one row per CDR3 protein. The repertoire consists of about 500,000 distinct CDR3 sequences, with 15% to 20% occurring once and the leading ten covering approximately 3%. The source material was CD4+ T cells sorted from PBMCs, sampled about 23 months after vaccination. This clonotype originated in a man in his fifties or sixties who received an inactivated influenza vaccine. This sequence joins TRBV5-1 and TRBJ2-5; D is unresolved. This CDR3 reads CASSLSQPDGTQYF. The CDR3 DNA follows: TGCGCCAGCAGCTTGTCTCAGCCCGACGGGACCCAGTACTTC.